A single sample is the source of the 6 T cell receptor beta chains below, sequenced in a study of T cells after yellow fever vaccination. Each CDR3 protein is one row after TCRdb ran MiXCR on the 5' RACE reads. The sample includes about 12,000 distinct CDR3 sequences, roughly 6.1% of them seen just once. Material: PBMCs, either bulk or a sorted T-cell subset (CD4+, CD8+, memory, or dextramer-sorted; not recorded which), obtained on the day of the yellow fever booster vaccination. The origin of the receptors is a man younger than 40 who received the YFV17D yellow fever vaccine.

This clonotype is categorized as medium-sized. The chain links TRBV2 to TRBJ2-7, with 7 bases fitting TRBD2. The CDR3 contains 13 residues. Trimming took 8 bases from V and 5 from J; bases not matched to a gene: 9. CDR1 is SNHLY and CDR2 is FYNNEI in the germline V gene. For the CDR3, the DNA is TGTGCCAGCTGGGAGGGAGGAAGGAACGAGCAGTACTTC. Translated: CASWEGGRNEQYF. Full variable domain (remainder filled in from reference TRBV2 and TRBJ2-7): EPEVTQTPSHQVTQMGQEVILRCVPISNHLYFYWYRQILGQKVEFLVSFYNNEISEKSEIFDDQFSVERPDGSNFTLKIRSTKLEDSAMYFCASWEGGRNEQYFGPGTRLTVT.

This clonotype has ten or more counts. The genes are TRBV3-1 and TRBJ2-1, with D perhaps TRBD2 (5 bases). Trimming shortened V by 0 bases and J by 3 bases, and 15 bases separated the two germline ends. This CDR3 comprises 17 residues. CDR1 is LGHDT, CDR2 YNNKEL, per germline (reference sequence). The CDR3 spells CASSQEGSTTFYNEQFF. The CDR3 nucleotides are TGTGCCAGCAGCCAAGAAGGTTCGACTACCTTCTACAATGAGCAGTTCTTC.

This clonotype has only a few counts. The chain joins TRBV7-2 to TRBJ2-4; 7 bases are a match to TRBD2. V shed 5 bases, J shed 2 bases, and the junction held 9 bases outside the gene matches. Per germline, CDR1 SGHTA and CDR2 FQGNSA. The CDR3 totals 16 residues. This CDR3 is CASSPGGGDSKNIQYF. DNA of the CDR3: TGTGCCAGCAGCCCTGGGGGGGGGGATTCCAAAAACATTCAGTACTTC.

The table lists this clonotype with many counts. The chain is built from TRBV27 and TRBJ2-5, with TRBD2 matching 8 bases. The CDR3 length is 15 residues. In germline, CDR1 is MNHEY, CDR2 SMNVEV (reference sequence). V shed 3 bases and J 8 bases; nucleotides not matched to a gene: 11. The CDR3: CASSLRREDLGTQYF. In DNA, the CDR3 is TGTGCCAGCAGTTTGAGGCGGGAGGACCTTGGAACCCAGTACTTC.

This clonotype was found many times. This sequence joins TRBV18 and TRBJ1-1; D is perhaps TRBD1 (6 bases). The CDR3 spans 15 residues. Trimming took 1 base from V and 1 from J, leaving 10 bases between them. Germline CDR1 reads KGHSH; CDR2 reads LQKENI. CDR3 residues: CASSPRGHRNTEAFF. The CDR3, as DNA: TGTGCCAGCTCACCACGGGGACACCGGAACACTGAAGCTTTCTTT.

By frequency in the sample, this clonotype is medium-sized. The chain is built from TRBV7-8 and TRBJ2-1; tentative D call: TRBD1 (7 bases). Trimming stripped 1 base from V and 7 bases from J, with 14 bases between. Germline CDR1 is SGHVS and CDR2 is FQNEAQ. CDR3 length: 15 residues. In DNA form, the CDR3 reads TGTGCCAGCAGCTTAGATAGGGGGCGGGAAAATGAGCAGTTCTTC. Protein product: CASSLDRGRENEQFF.